The next 27 T cell receptor beta chains were all read from a single sample in a study of cytomegalovirus exposure and HLA in healthy donors. PCR primers comprised 60 Vbeta and 13 Jbeta primers. Using immunoSEQ multiplex PCR, the repertoire was profiled, and TCRdb retains in-frame clones only, with some absent. The sample consists of around 150,000 clones, approximately 88% of them appearing once. The sample consisted of PBMCs. Receptors originate from a woman aged 18-30 years in good health and CMV-seronegative.

The chain joins TRBV15 to TRBJ2-7; D possibly corresponds to TRBD1 (6 bases). There are 16 residues in the CDR3. V was cut by 0 bases and J by 5 bases, with 17 bases left in between. CDR1 and CDR2 (germline): LNHNV, YYDKDF (reference sequence). CDR3 in amino acids: CATSRDGDLRGNEQYF. In DNA form, the CDR3 reads TGTGCCACCAGCAGAGATGGGGACCTGAGGGGGAACGAGCAGTACTTC.

The rearrangement joins TRBV5-1 to TRBJ2-3, with TRBD1 matching 7 bases. V lost 3 bases and J lost 1; bases outside the gene matches: 5. The CDR3 sequence is 15 residues long. Per germline, CDR1 SGHRS and CDR2 YFSETQ. The CDR3 is CASSSLQGGTDTQYF. CDR3 in DNA: TGCGCCAGCAGCTCACTCCAGGGGGGCACAGATACGCAGTATTTT.

The chain combines TRBV5-1 with TRBJ1-4; 8 bases align to TRBD1. The CDR3 consists of 12 residues. The germline V gene has CDR1 SGHRS and CDR2 YFSETQ. V was pared by 4 bases and J by 8 bases, with 1 base of the junction left unmatched. CDR3 in amino acids: CASSRDREKLFF. CDR3 DNA: TGCGCCAGCAGCCGGGACAGGGAAAAACTGTTTTTT.

In its sample, this clone was seen a few times. The chain is built from TRBV7-8 and TRBJ1-2; TRBD1 agrees at 7 bases. The junction had 12 bases not matched to a gene; V was cut back by 5 bases and J by 6 bases. The germline V gene has CDR1 SGHVS and CDR2 FQNEAQ. This CDR3 comprises 15 residues. CDR3: CASSPNRGEVNGYTF. CDR3 DNA: TGTGCCAGCAGCCCTAACAGGGGAGAAGTAAATGGCTACACCTTC.

This chain joins TRBV21-1 and TRBJ1-1; TRBD1 is the table's D call and was not checked against the DNA. TRBV21-1 corresponds to a pseudogene. This CDR3 contains 19 residues. Here the CDR3 reads CASSFGPGQNTKGDTEAFF. The CDR3, as DNA: TGTGCCAGCAGCTTTGGGCCGGGACAGAACACTAAGGGAGACACTGAAGCTTTCTTT.

This clone was seen once. The chain couples TRBV5-3 to TRBJ1-2; 10 bases map to TRBD1. TRBV5-3 is marked as an open reading frame, function uncertain. CDR3 size: 16 residues. The V and J ends lost 3 bases and 1 base, in that order; junction bases with no gene match: 6. The CDR3 DNA reads TGTGCCAGAAGCTGGGACAGGGGACCCGTTAACTATGGCTACACCTTC. Translation: CARSWDRGPVNYGYTF.

The gene calls are TRBV2 and TRBJ2-7; unclear D gene. This CDR3 has 14 amino acids. Per germline, CDR1 SNHLY and CDR2 FYNNEI. Trimming shortened V by 5 bases and J by 0 bases, and 11 bases separated the two germline ends. CDR3 sequence (DNA): TGTGCCAGCAGTAAACGCCAGGCCTCCTACGAGCAGTACTTC. It specifies CASSKRQASYEQYF.

The chain uses TRBV2 and TRBJ2-5, with D possibly matching TRBD1 (5 bases). The DNA end favors TRBJ2-7, so the J call may be wrong. The CDR3 covers 14 residues. Looked up from germline, CDR1 is SNHLY and CDR2 is FYNNEI. The CDR3 loop is CASSEGGFPHEQYF. Written as DNA, the CDR3 is TGTGCCAGCAGTGAAGGGGGCTTTCCCCACGAGCAGTACTTC.

This sequence joins TRBV13 and TRBJ2-1; 9 nucleotides line up with TRBD2. Per germline, CDR1 PRHDT and CDR2 FYEKMQ (reference sequence). The CDR3 has 15 amino acids. V shed 5 bases, J shed 3 bases, and the junction held 5 bases outside the gene matches. The CDR3 region has the DNA TGTGCCAGCAGCCCCCTTAGCGGGGGCTACAATGAGCAGTTCTTC. Translated: CASSPLSGGYNEQFF.

The chain has TRBV6-5 and TRBJ1-6; maybe TRBD1 (5 bases). The CDR3 sequence is 15 residues long. The V gene lost 8 bases and the J gene lost 5 bases, with 16 bases spanning the gap. The germline V gene has CDR1 MNHEY and CDR2 SVGAGI. The CDR3 DNA reads TGTGCCAGCGGGGGGACGGGGGTCGATAATTCACCCCTCCACTTT. Amino acid sequence: CASGGTGVDNSPLHF.

Of note for this clone: The same CDR3 can be traced to other DNA sequences in this sample. The chain uses TRBV28 and TRBJ2-7, with D tentatively TRBD2 (6 bases). V dropped 5 bases and J dropped 3 bases, with 11 bases sitting between them. The germline V gene has CDR1 MDHEN and CDR2 SYDVKM. The CDR3 covers 13 residues. CDR3 sequence: CASSLTGSYEQYF. The DNA of the CDR3 is TGTGCCAGCAGTCTGACCGGGAGCTACGAGCAGTACTTC.

The rearrangement links TRBV5-6 to TRBJ2-5; the D gene is possibly TRBD1 (5 bases). The CDR3 is 13 amino acids. Trimming left V 4 bases short and J 5 bases short, with 12 bases between. Per germline, CDR1 SGHDT and CDR2 YYEEEE. CDR3 protein: CASSPGFSETQYF. The CDR3 coding sequence is TGTGCCAGCAGCCCAGGGTTCTCGGAGACCCAGTACTTC.

J is TRBJ1-2 and V is TRBV6-6, with 7 bases that match TRBD1. With 7 bases clipped from V and 7 bases from J, the junction kept 15 bases outside the gene matches. CDR1 and CDR2 from the germline V gene are MNHNY and SVGAGI (reference sequence). CDR3 length: 15 amino acids. The CDR3 sequence is CASTLLIEQGTGYTF. DNA for the CDR3: TGTGCCAGCACCCTACTCATCGAACAGGGGACTGGCTACACCTTC.

This clone was observed a single time. The CDR3 DNA is TGTGCCATCAGCGGGACAGACTTCTACGAGCAGTACTTC. Its translation is CAISGTDFYEQYF. The chain carries TRBV10-3 and TRBJ2-7; 7 bases line up with TRBD1. The CDR3 is 13 amino acids. The V gene's germline CDR1 is ENHRY and CDR2 SYGVKD. V lost 6 bases and J lost 3; bases outside the gene matches: 5.

The V and J genes are TRBV7-2 and TRBJ2-1; 9 bases fit TRBD2. Per germline, CDR1 SGHTA and CDR2 FQGNSA. This CDR3 region has 15 residues. Trimming took 1 base from V and 4 from J; bases not matched to a gene: 2. This CDR3 is CASSLGGGAYNEQFF. In nucleotides, the CDR3 is TGTGCCAGCAGCTTAGGCGGGGGGGCGTACAATGAGCAGTTCTTC.

The V call is TRBV6-4, the J call TRBJ1-5; tentative D call: TRBD1 (6 bases). The CDR3 is made up of 15 amino acids. With 3 bases removed from V and 3 bases from J, the gap between germline ends came to 12 bases. CDR1 is MRHNA, CDR2 SNTAGT, per germline. The CDR3 here is CASSEEGGHNQPQHF. For the CDR3, the DNA is TGTGCCAGCAGTGAAGAAGGGGGTCACAATCAGCCCCAGCATTTT.

The chain carries TRBV11-3 and TRBJ1-3; 8 bases fit TRBD1. V trimming: 3 bases; J trimming: 4 bases; junction bases outside the gene matches: 8. The germline gives CDR1 SGHNT, CDR2 YENEEA. This CDR3 contains 16 residues. The CDR3 region is CASSFITGGSGNTIYF. CDR3 DNA: TGTGCCAGCAGCTTCATAACAGGGGGATCCGGAAACACCATATATTTT. Full variable domain (remainder filled in from reference TRBV11-3 and TRBJ1-3): EAGVVQSPRYKIIEKKQPVAFWCNPISGHNTLYWYLQNLGQGPELLIRYENEEAVDDSQLPKDRFSAERLKGVDSTLKIQPAELGDSAVYLCASSFITGGSGNTIYFGEGSWLTVV.

This rearrangement joins TRBV13 to TRBJ1-2; D uncertain. Trimming stripped 6 bases from V and 9 bases from J, with 17 bases between. The germline V gene encodes CDR1 PRHDT and CDR2 FYEKMQ (reference sequence). CDR3 size: 13 residues. DNA of the CDR3: TGTGCCAGCAGTAGCACGTTACTTGGAAGCTACACCTTC. Its protein product is CASSSTLLGSYTF.

This rearrangement joins TRBV19 to TRBJ1-2; 7 nucleotides agree with TRBD1. This CDR3 contains 16 residues. CDR1 LNHDA and CDR2 SQIVND come from the germline V gene (reference sequence). Germline trimming cut 4 bases from V and 1 base from J; bases unmatched to any gene: 9. Here the CDR3 DNA reads TGTGCCAGTAGTAGTATCCTGGGACAGATTAACTATGGCTACACCTTC. It yields the protein CASSSILGQINYGYTF. The full variable domain, in which reference TRBV19 and TRBJ1-2 provide the parts outside the CDR3, is DGGITQSPKYLFRKEGQNVTLSCEQNLNHDAMYWYRQDPGQGLRLIYYSQIVNDFQKGDIAEGYSVSREKKESFPLTVTSAQKNPTAFYLCASSSILGQINYGYTFGSGTRLTVV.

This sequence joins TRBV11-2 and TRBJ1-3, with D possibly matching TRBD1 (5 bases). V was shortened by 5 bases and J by 1 base, with 15 bases between the two germline ends. The CDR3 sequence is 16 residues long. The V gene's germline CDR1 is SGHAT and CDR2 FQNNGV. The CDR3 protein is CASSAYWGGSGNTIYF. The CDR3 coding sequence is TGTGCCAGCAGCGCCTATTGGGGGGGGTCTGGAAACACCATATATTTT.

This sequence joins TRBV30 and TRBJ1-2, with no clear D. This CDR3 spans 11 amino acids. CDR1 is GTSNPN and CDR2 is SVGIG in the germline V gene (reference sequence). V lost 3 bases and J 7 bases, leaving 9 bases between the germline ends. CDR3 sequence reads: CAWSPGLGYTF. The CDR3 nucleotides are TGTGCCTGGAGCCCGGGTCTTGGCTACACCTTC.

The J gene is TRBJ2-7, the V gene TRBV23-1; 8 nucleotides align to TRBD1. TRBV23-1 is annotated as an ORF whose role is uncertain. The CDR3 is 15 residues long. V was clipped by 4 bases and J by 4 bases; unmatched bases: 9. The CDR3 spells CASSRPTGAFYEQYF. Written as DNA, the CDR3 is TGCGCCAGCAGTCGGCCGACAGGGGCGTTTTACGAGCAGTACTTC.

The genes are TRBV30 and TRBJ1-5; 9 bases are a match to TRBD1. The junction had 2 bases not matched to a gene; V was cut back by 4 bases and J by 7 bases. The CDR3 contains 12 residues. Germline V lookup: CDR1 GTSNPN, CDR2 SVGIG (reference sequence). The DNA of the CDR3 is TGTGCCTGGACCACAGGGGGCCAGCCCCAGCATTTT. As protein: CAWTTGGQPQHF. Full variable domain (missing parts from reference TRBV30 and TRBJ1-5): SQTIHQWPATLVQPVGSPLSLECTVEGTSNPNLYWYRQAAGRGLQLLFYSVGIGQISSEVPQNLSASRPQDRQFILSSKKLLLSDSGFYLCAWTTGGQPQHFGDGTRLSIL.

This chain connects TRBV19 to TRBJ1-2; possibly TRBD1 for D (6 bases). The germline CDR1 and CDR2 sequences are LNHDA and SQIVND (reference sequence). V lost 6 bases, J lost 8 bases, and 19 bases lay in between. This CDR3 has 14 amino acids. CDR3 sequence reads: CASSETGPAGGYTF. CDR3 in DNA: TGTGCCAGTAGCGAGACAGGCCCTGCTGGAGGCTACACCTTC.

This clone was seen only once. The chain is built from TRBV9 and TRBJ2-1; 7 nucleotides agree with TRBD1. The length of the CDR3 is 17 residues. The germline gives CDR1 SGDLS, CDR2 YYNGEE. J gave up 2 bases and V 3 bases, and 11 bases lay outside the gene matches. The CDR3 bases are TGTGCCAGCAGCGGCACCGAACAGGGGACAACCTACAATGAGCAGTTCTTC. Amino acids: CASSGTEQGTTYNEQFF.

The V call is TRBV7-9, the J call TRBJ2-1; the D gene is possibly TRBD2 (5 bases). CDR3 length: 13 residues. The V end lost 9 bases, the J end lost 9 bases, and 18 bases lay between the germline ends. Looked up from germline, CDR1 is SEHNR and CDR2 is FQNEAQ (reference sequence). As DNA, the CDR3 is TGTGCCAGTGAGGACTTGAGAGCTGCTGAGCAGTTCTTC. Encoded protein: CASEDLRAAEQFF.

Remarks on this clone: The junction shows a germline mismatch at one end, possibly a read error. This chain links TRBV7-9 with TRBJ2-1; D gene unclear. The CDR3 contains 12 residues. CDR1 and CDR2 from the germline V gene are SEHNR and FQNEAQ (reference sequence). CDR3 in DNA: TGTTCCAGCAGCCCCCGGGACAATGAGCAGTTCTTC. It encodes CSSSPRDNEQFF.